This TCR beta chain was observed in a study of T cell clonality in common variable immunodeficiency (dated by TCRdb to the mid-2010s). On the study overall, not on this receptor specifically: Fewer TCRbeta clones were shared among CVID subjects than among healthy controls (p < 0.0001). Increased TCRbeta clonality was found in CVID subjects compared with healthy controls (t-test p = 0.018), with the increase being most characteristic of about a third of subjects. The authors noted that sequencing repertoires of T cell subpopulations would be needed to clarify what caused the increased clonality in CVID. Patient heterogeneity within the CVID cohort put limits on correlating repertoire features with clinical complications. Despite equal DNA input, controls averaged about 79,000 unique sequences per sample versus about 32,000 in CVID samples. CVID TCRbeta sequences were reported to have fewer deletions and N-nucleotide insertions and to lack highly modified clones with 13 or more V deletions.

Most CVID patients and most healthy controls were of Caucasian heritage. Heparinized peripheral whole blood samples of roughly 5 to 9 ml were obtained from each donor. TCRbeta CDR3 repertoires were sequenced from genomic DNA of adults with common variable immune deficiency (CVID) and healthy adult controls. The control group comprised some 22 healthy adult volunteers, some 12 female and around ten male, aged about 23 to 75 years with a mean age of roughly 32. Diluted blood was subjected to density centrifugation over Hypaque 1077 or Ficoll-Paque for isolation of peripheral blood mononuclear cells. Genomic DNA was extracted from unsorted mononuclear cells by Qiagen column purification or by a centrifugation-based method. Notes on this clone: Its antigen is still unknown. The read terminates 3 residues before the CDR3 end, so the remaining end is supplied by the germline J gene.

For sequencing input, CVID and control samples contributed equivalent amounts of genomic DNA. For every sample, a 60 bp segment covering the rearranged TCRbeta CDR3 region was amplified and then sequenced. The immunoSEQ assay, a bias-corrected multiplex PCR combined with high-throughput sequencing, was used to amplify TCRbeta. Processing in the source paper ran as follows. Every unique nucleotide sequence counted as a clone and was annotated with V, D and J genes, copy number and frequency. Sequences were labeled productive if in frame, and non-productive if out of frame or containing stop codons. As previously described, Shannon's entropy was used to calculate clonality. Mean CDR3 Kyte-Doolittle hydropathy was derived from the predicted amino acid sequences of productive clones. The R hclust function was used to hierarchically cluster scaled V gene usage with Manhattan distance and complete linkage. Clone sharing by CDR3 amino acid sequence was assessed by resampling 12 repertoires per group over 100 rounds. Repertoires were searched for approximately 77 published EBV-specific and around 240 published CMV-specific TCRbeta sequences. Analysis left out a couple of CVID samples that produced under 10,000 sequences, so approximately 40 CVID repertoires remained. TCRdb provides this immuneACCESS table in a form limited to in-frame rearrangements. Some clones are lacking; in checked studies, under half of them reflect an unresolved V gene, and why the rest are absent is not known. Clonal size and the V and J genes are those of that table, whereas D and trimming came from the DNA. The sample records about 52,000 clones, none occurring a single time. The top ten clonotypes cover around 2% of the sample.

The CDR3 measures 12 amino acids from cysteine to phenylalanine. Shown are 27 bases from within the CDR3, in frame from base 1. V is shortened by 5 bases, J by 4 bases, and the region joining them spans 9 bases. Looking up the germline V gene yields CDR1 SGHAT and CDR2 FQNNGV. This receptor chain uses TRBV11-2 and TRBJ2-7; no D gene call is confident. The TCR was taken from a person between 18 and 70 years old in good health. The specimen was peripheral blood mononuclear cells. The sequenced part of the CDR3 DNA is TGTGCCAGCAGCCCGACAACTTACGAG. Translation gives CASSPTTYE. The entire CDR3 protein is CASSPTTYEQYF. The entire variable domain, with the stretches around the CDR3 drawn from the reference TRBV11-2 and TRBJ2-7 proteins, is EAGVAQSPRYKIIEKRQSVAFWCNPISGHATLYWYQQILGQGPKLLIQFQNNGVVDDSQLPKDRFSAERLKGVDSTLKIQPAKLEDSAVYLCASSPTTYEQYFGPGTRLTVT.